The rows below give T cell receptor beta chains drawn from one sample of a study of vaccination effects on CD4 cells after COVID-19. These receptors' antigens are unknown. This table comes from immunoSEQ multiplex PCR, and its TCRdb copy is limited to in-frame clones, with some not included. This sample carries fewer than 60,000 clones, roughly three quarters of them seen once, and the ten largest clones take around 5%. This material consisted of CD4+ T cells from PBMCs cultured with HIV peptides, taken before COVID-19 vaccination. Receptor source: a human donor who had a prior SARS-CoV-2 infection. The CDR3 runs from the conserved cysteine through the conserved F or W. Each record gives: CDR3 length, clone size, V gene, J gene, D gene, CDR3 protein, CDR3 DNA. D genes are given only for firm matches. Rows may omit the clone size; those that give it use once, few, many or a size class.

length: 14; size: .; V: TRBV5-1; J: TRBJ2-3; D: .; CDR3: CASSLGEATDTQYF; DNA: TGCGCCAGCAGCTTGGGAGAAGCCACAGATACGCAGTATTTT
length: 15; size: .; V: TRBV15; J: TRBJ1-1; D: .; CDR3: CATSRDSRGEHQAFF; DNA: TGTGCCACCAGCAGAGATAGTAGGGGAGAACACCAAGCTTTCTTT
length: 16; size: .; V: TRBV29-1; J: TRBJ1-6; D: .; CDR3: CSVVIRGSSYNSPLHF; DNA: TGCAGCGTTGTCATCAGGGGAAGCTCCTATAATTCACCCCTCCACTTT
length: 15; size: .; V: TRBV24-1; J: TRBJ1-3; D: TRBD1; CDR3: CATSDPGTDGNTIYF; DNA: TGTGCCACCAGTGATCCCGGGACAGATGGAAACACCATATATTTT
length: 17; size: .; V: TRBV5-5; J: TRBJ2-7; D: .; CDR3: CASRGSAGTGYTYEQYF; DNA: TGTGCCAGCAGGGGCTCGGCAGGGACGGGATATACCTACGAGCAGTACTTC
length: 15; size: .; V: TRBV9; J: TRBJ2-1; D: TRBD2; CDR3: CASSFSGGTYNEQFF; DNA: TGTGCCAGCAGCTTTAGCGGGGGGACATACAATGAGCAGTTCTTC
length: 13; size: .; V: TRBV5-1; J: TRBJ2-3; D: .; CDR3: CASSTMSTDTQYF; DNA: TGCGCCAGCAGCACCATGTCCACAGATACGCAGTATTTT
length: 13; size: .; V: TRBV5-1; J: TRBJ1-4; D: .; CDR3: CASSSGQYEKLFF; DNA: TGCGCCAGCAGCTCCGGACAGTATGAAAAACTGTTTTTT
length: 11; size: .; V: TRBV7-8; J: TRBJ2-5; D: .; CDR3: CASSARETQYF; DNA: TGTGCCAGCAGCGCGCGGGAGACCCAGTACTTC
length: 16; size: .; V: TRBV2; J: TRBJ2-4; D: TRBD2; CDR3: CASSEGSGGRRSIQYF; DNA: TGTGCCAGCAGTGAAGGTAGCGGGGGGAGGAGAAGCATTCAGTACTTC
length: 15; size: once; V: TRBV5-6; J: TRBJ1-2; D: .; CDR3: CASSFGGDSNYGYTF; DNA: TGTGCCAGCAGCTTCGGCGGTGACAGTAACTATGGCTACACCTTC
length: 12; size: .; V: TRBV20-1; J: TRBJ2-4; D: TRBD1; CDR3: CSASLQGNIQYF; DNA: TGCAGTGCTAGTTTACAGGGGAACATTCAGTACTTC
length: 15; size: .; V: TRBV7-2; J: TRBJ2-3; D: .; CDR3: CASSAGGDGTDTQYF; DNA: TGTGCCAGCAGCGCCGGAGGGGATGGCACAGATACGCAGTATTTT
length: 15; size: few; V: TRBV18; J: TRBJ2-1; D: TRBD2; CDR3: CASRLTSGGYNEQFF; DNA: TGTGCCAGCCGGTTGACTAGCGGGGGTTACAATGAGCAGTTCTTC
length: 15; size: .; V: TRBV5-4; J: TRBJ2-5; D: TRBD1; CDR3: CASSLGDRRPETQYF; DNA: TGTGCCAGCAGCTTGGGGGACAGGAGACCAGAGACCCAGTACTTC
length: 13; size: .; V: TRBV24-1; J: TRBJ1-4; D: TRBD1; CDR3: CALHKGAREKLFF; DNA: TGTGCCCTGCATAAGGGGGCAAGAGAAAAACTGTTTTTT
length: 11; size: .; V: TRBV2; J: TRBJ2-3; D: .; CDR3: CAGRLTDTQYF; DNA: TGTGCTGGGCGACTAACAGATACGCAGTATTTT
length: 13; size: .; V: TRBV2; J: TRBJ1-5; D: .; CDR3: CASSEMGGQPQHF; DNA: TGTGCCAGCAGTGAAATGGGGGGACAGCCCCAGCATTTT
length: 16; size: .; V: TRBV4-1; J: TRBJ1-5; D: TRBD1; CDR3: CASSPQDRGLREPQHF; DNA: TGCGCCAGCAGCCCTCAGGACAGGGGGCTTCGGGAGCCCCAGCATTTT
length: 13; size: .; V: TRBV2; J: TRBJ1-1; D: .; CDR3: CASQQDVGTEAFF; DNA: TGTGCCAGCCAGCAGGATGTGGGCACTGAAGCTTTCTTT
length: 14; size: .; V: TRBV7-2; J: TRBJ2-7; D: .; CDR3: CASSLEVRVNEQYF; DNA: TGTGCCAGCAGCTTAGAGGTCAGGGTTAACGAGCAGTACTTC